The 18 T cell receptor beta chains in this list originate from one sample, sequenced in a study of T-cell memory formation after mild COVID-19. One entry per CDR3 protein, called by TCRdb with MiXCR from the 5' RACE reads. The table records about 610,000 distinct CDR3 sequences, about 18% of them present only once. Sequencing was performed on PBMCs or a T cell subset sorted from them (not recorded which). The receptor source for this set is an adult woman who had mild COVID-19 (a few samples of this study predate the infection). Cell type and time point are not known.

The rearrangement links TRBV5-1 to TRBJ2-1; weak D call: TRBD2 (6 bases). CDR1 SGHRS and CDR2 YFSETQ come from the germline V gene. Trimming stripped 0 bases from V and 12 bases from J, with 16 bases between. CDR3 length: 14 residues. The CDR3 protein is CASSLDPAEGGQFF. Here the CDR3 DNA reads TGCGCCAGCAGCTTGGATCCAGCGGAGGGTGGGCAGTTCTTC.

The chain couples TRBV27 to TRBJ2-1; D ambiguous. Germline V lookup: CDR1 MNHEY, CDR2 SMNVEV (reference sequence). The CDR3 extends over 12 amino acids. Deletions cut 5 bases from V and 4 bases from J, with 6 bases between. The CDR3 DNA follows: TGTGCCAGCAGTAGTTGGTACAATGAGCAGTTCTTC. It encodes CASSSWYNEQFF.

V is TRBV30 and J is TRBJ1-4; a possible D gene is TRBD1 (5 bases). Trimming stripped 0 bases from V and 5 bases from J, with 13 bases between. Germline V gene sequence: CDR1 GTSNPN, CDR2 SVGIG (reference sequence). This CDR3 comprises 15 residues. CDR3 in DNA: TGTGCCTGGAGTGTAAGGGGCAGAATCAATGAAAAACTGTTTTTT. This sequence encodes CAWSVRGRINEKLFF. Full variable domain (outside the CDR3, taken from reference TRBV30 and TRBJ1-4): SQTIHQWPATLVQPVGSPLSLECTVEGTSNPNLYWYRQAAGRGLQLLFYSVGIGQISSEVPQNLSASRPQDRQFILSSKKLLLSDSGFYLCAWSVRGRINEKLFFGSGTQLSVL.

The chain combines TRBV24-1 with TRBJ2-3, with D maybe TRBD2 (5 bases). Germline values: CDR1 KGHDR, CDR2 SFDVKD. V lost 5 bases to trimming and J lost 1 base, with 15 bases between them. The CDR3 consists of 16 residues. This CDR3 reads CATSGTDGRGTDTQYF. In DNA form, the CDR3 reads TGTGCCACCAGTGGGACCGACGGGCGGGGCACAGATACGCAGTATTTT.

The chain is built from TRBV6-1 and TRBJ2-1, with TRBD2 matching over 8 bases. V shed 1 base and J 8 bases; nucleotides not matched to a gene: 16. The germline gives CDR1 MNHNS, CDR2 SASEGT. CDR3 length: 18 amino acids. This CDR3 reads CASSEVPGGGGSFYEQFF. In DNA, the CDR3 is TGTGCCAGCAGTGAAGTACCCGGGGGGGGCGGGAGTTTCTATGAGCAGTTCTTC.

The rearrangement joins TRBV15 to TRBJ2-1; 9 nucleotides align to TRBD1. V gave up 0 bases and J gave up 5 bases; unmatched junction bases: 8. The germline V gene has CDR1 LNHNV and CDR2 YYDKDF (reference sequence). The CDR3 runs to 17 residues. The CDR3 loop is CATSRDVYGTGNNEQFF. The DNA of the CDR3 is TGTGCCACCAGCAGAGACGTCTACGGGACAGGGAACAATGAGCAGTTCTTC.

The chain recombines TRBV20-1 with TRBJ2-1; D is ambiguous. The CDR3 has 16 amino acids. Germline CDR1 DFQATT, CDR2 SNEGSKA (reference sequence). Between the trimmed V and J ends, which lost 0 bases and 3 bases, there was a span of 15 bases. CDR3 in amino acids: CSARDLEGRFYNEQFF. DNA of the CDR3: TGCAGTGCTAGAGACCTGGAAGGCCGATTCTACAATGAGCAGTTCTTC.

This clonotype appeared many times. This chain joins TRBV29-1 and TRBJ1-1; D may be TRBD1 (6 bases). The V gene's germline CDR1 is SQVTM and CDR2 ANQGSEA. V was clipped by 1 base and J by 4 bases, with 16 bases between them. This CDR3 region has 15 residues. CDR3 region: CSVEGGLGGGTEAFF. CDR3 DNA sequence: TGCAGCGTTGAAGGGGGTCTTGGAGGGGGCACTGAAGCTTTCTTT.

This clonotype came up a few times. The J gene is TRBJ2-7, the V gene TRBV11-2; D might be TRBD2 (5 bases). The V gene lost 5 bases and the J gene lost 0 bases, with 8 bases spanning the gap. This CDR3 spans 13 amino acids. Germline V gives CDR1 SGHAT, CDR2 FQNNGV. The CDR3 region has the DNA TGTGCCAGCAGCGTCGGGGTCTCCTACGAGCAGTACTTC. It yields the protein CASSVGVSYEQYF. The variable domain in full, completed from reference TRBV11-2 and TRBJ2-7, reads EAGVAQSPRYKIIEKRQSVAFWCNPISGHATLYWYQQILGQGPKLLIQFQNNGVVDDSQLPKDRFSAERLKGVDSTLKIQPAKLEDSAVYLCASSVGVSYEQYFGPGTRLTVT.

This clonotype was detected a few times. The chain is built from TRBV29-1 and TRBJ2-3; 8 nucleotides align to TRBD2. The ends lost 5 bases at V and 2 bases at J; junction bases unmatched: 6. This CDR3 spans 14 amino acids. From germline, CDR1 is SQVTM and CDR2 ANQGSEA. The CDR3 is CSVFTGGLTDTQYF. The CDR3 DNA is TGCAGCGTTTTCACGGGAGGGCTCACAGATACGCAGTATTTT.

This clonotype was observed a few times. The chain is built from TRBV5-1 and TRBJ2-1, with D unresolved. The CDR3 covers 14 residues. V was clipped by 0 bases and J by 8 bases, with 12 bases between them. CDR1 is SGHRS, CDR2 YFSETQ, per germline. The CDR3 DNA is TGCGCCAGCAGCTTGGTATGGGTCGAAGATGAGCAGTTCTTC. It translates to CASSLVWVEDEQFF.

The gene calls are TRBV9 and TRBJ1-2; TRBD1 matches at 8 bases. The J segment lost 4 bases and the V segment lost 1 base, leaving 6 bases of the junction unmatched. The CDR3 is 15 residues long. Germline V lookup: CDR1 SGDLS, CDR2 YYNGEE. The DNA of the CDR3 is TGTGCCAGCAGCGTAACTTGGACAGGGTCCTATGGCTACACCTTC. Its protein product is CASSVTWTGSYGYTF. Together with reference TRBV9 and TRBJ1-2, the CDR3 gives the full variable domain: DSGVTQTPKHLITATGQRVTLRCSPRSGDLSVYWYQQSLDQGLQFLIQYYNGEERAKGNILERFSAQQFPDLHSELNLSSLELGDSALYFCASSVTWTGSYGYTFGSGTRLTVV.

The chain has TRBV3-1 and TRBJ2-3; D uncertain. The length of the CDR3 is 14 residues. CDR1 and CDR2 (germline): LGHDT, YNNKEL (reference sequence). Trimming removed 1 base from V and 0 bases from J, with 5 bases in between. For the CDR3, the DNA is TGTGCCAGCAGCCAAGTGAGGAGCACAGATACGCAGTATTTT. It yields the protein CASSQVRSTDTQYF.

This chain connects TRBV20-1 to TRBJ1-2; perhaps TRBD1 as D (6 bases). The CDR3 length is 15 residues. Trimming removed 2 bases at V and 8 bases at J, with 21 bases between. Germline V gene sequence: CDR1 DFQATT, CDR2 SNEGSKA (reference sequence). The CDR3 region is CSARNLIGRGYGYTF. Here the CDR3 DNA reads TGCAGTGCTAGAAATCTTATCGGCAGGGGCTACGGCTACACCTTC.

The chain has TRBV6-1 and TRBJ2-4; D is unresolved. This CDR3 has 17 residues. V was pared by 2 bases and J by 1 base, with 15 bases between. Germline V gives CDR1 MNHNS, CDR2 SASEGT. The CDR3: CASSEFWVALAKNIQYF. Written as DNA, the CDR3 is TGTGCCAGCAGTGAATTTTGGGTGGCGCTGGCCAAAAACATTCAGTACTTC.

V usage is TRBV5-1 and J usage is TRBJ2-1; 13 bases agree with TRBD2. The CDR3 spans 16 residues. CDR1 and CDR2 (germline): SGHRS, YFSETQ. J gave up 10 bases and V 3 bases, and 10 bases lay outside the gene matches. As DNA, the CDR3 is TGCGCCAGCAGCTCACGACTAGCGGGGGGTTTGGGGGAGCAGTTCTTC. This sequence encodes CASSSRLAGGLGEQFF. The full variable domain, rest sourced from reference TRBV5-1 and TRBJ2-1, is KAGVTQTPRYLIKTRGQQVTLSCSPISGHRSVSWYQQTPGQGLQFLFEYFSETQRNKGNFPGRFSGRQFSNSRSEMNVSTLELGDSALYLCASSSRLAGGLGEQFFGPGTRLTVL.

This clonotype has more than one count but fewer than ten. The chain recombines TRBV5-8 with TRBJ2-7; 12 bases are shared with TRBD2. Germline CDR1 reads SGHTS; CDR2 reads YDEGEE. V lost 0 bases, J lost 7 bases, and 2 bases stayed unmatched. The CDR3 loop spans 14 amino acids. In nucleotides, the CDR3 is TGTGCCAGCAGCTTGGAGGGACTAGCGGGTGAGCAGTACTTC. Protein product: CASSLEGLAGEQYF. The whole variable domain, remainder taken from reference TRBV5-8 and TRBJ2-7, is EAGVTQSPTHLIKTRGQQATLRCSPISGHTSVYWYQQALGLGLQFLLWYDEGEERNRGNFPPRFSGRQFPNYSSELNVNALELEDSALYLCASSLEGLAGEQYFGPGTRLTVT.

The chain employs TRBV6-6 and TRBJ1-5; TRBD1 matches 9 bases. The CDR3 is 14 amino acids. Trimming removed 4 bases from V and 3 bases from J; junction bases left unmatched: 1. Germline CDR1 and CDR2: MNHNY and SVGAGI (reference sequence). CDR3 sequence: CASSWTGANQPQHF. CDR3 coding DNA: TGTGCCAGCAGTTGGACAGGGGCCAATCAGCCCCAGCATTTT.